The 21 T cell receptor beta chains in this list originate from one sample, sequenced in a study of T cell changes during pregnancy in multiple sclerosis. Sequencing was performed with immunoSEQ multiplex PCR; in TCRdb, only in-frame clones are kept and a portion is missing. The profile shows about 53,000 clones, 80% to 95% of them singletons. Source: CD4+ T cells from peripheral blood mononuclear cells, taken in the third trimester of pregnancy. The receptors derive from a female donor with multiple sclerosis, enrolled in a pregnancy study.

V usage is TRBV6-1 and J usage is TRBJ1-1; possible D gene TRBD1, 6 bases. V dropped 1 base and J dropped 4 bases, with 16 bases sitting between them. The CDR3 totals 16 residues. Germline V CDR1 and CDR2: MNHNS, SASEGT. CDR3 nucleotides: TGTGCCAGCAGTGAAGTAACGGGTGCAGGGGCCACTGAAGCTTTCTTT. Translated: CASSEVTGAGATEAFF.

The chain links TRBV6-5 to TRBJ2-3; 12 nucleotides agree with TRBD2. The CDR3 is 15 amino acids. Germline lookup yields CDR1 MNHEY and CDR2 SVGAGI. The junction had 6 bases not matched to a gene; V was cut back by 5 bases and J by 6 bases. The CDR3 loop is CASSLAGGPKDTQYF. CDR3 sequence (DNA): TGTGCCAGCAGTCTAGCGGGGGGGCCCAAGGATACGCAGTATTTT.

This rearrangement joins TRBV9 to TRBJ1-2, with D possibly TRBD1 on 6 matching bases. The V end was cut by 3 bases, the J end by 5 bases, with 17 bases between. Germline V gene data show CDR1 as SGDLS and CDR2 as YYNGEE. The CDR3 length is 15 residues. CDR3 nucleotide sequence: TGTGCCAGCAGCGACAGGGAAGACTTTATTTATGGCTACACCTTC. This encodes CASSDREDFIYGYTF.

This clone was recorded only once. Here the CDR3 DNA reads TGTGCCAGCCGAATGGACTGGAGCTCCTACGAGCAGTACTTC. Translating gives CASRMDWSSYEQYF. This chain uses TRBV6-1 with TRBJ2-7; TRBD2 is a possible D gene (5 bases). V was trimmed by 8 bases and J by 0 bases, leaving 14 bases between them. The CDR3 runs 14 residues. The V gene's germline CDR1 is MNHNS and CDR2 SASEGT.

The CDR3 loop reads CASSVGGEAGYTF. The CDR3 DNA reads TGTGCCAGCAGCGTAGGGGGGGAGGCTGGCTACACCTTC. The rearrangement uses TRBV9 and TRBJ1-2; maybe TRBD1 (5 bases). CDR1 SGDLS and CDR2 YYNGEE come from the germline V gene. The CDR3 length is 13 residues. V gave up 0 bases and J gave up 7 bases, with 10 bases separating them. The full variable domain, completed using reference TRBV9 and TRBJ1-2, is DSGVTQTPKHLITATGQRVTLRCSPRSGDLSVYWYQQSLDQGLQFLIQYYNGEERAKGNILERFSAQQFPDLHSELNLSSLELGDSALYFCASSVGGEAGYTFGSGTRLTVV.

This clone turned up a few times. This chain joins TRBV25-1 and TRBJ1-6; D is unresolved. CDR1 and CDR2 from the germline V gene are MGHDK and SYGVNS. This CDR3 has 13 residues. V was shortened by 1 base and J by 9 bases, with 7 bases between the two germline ends. CDR3 nucleotide sequence: TGTGCCAGCAGTGAATCGGGGATTTCACCCCTCCACTTT. Protein: CASSESGISPLHF.

The V and J genes are TRBV5-4 and TRBJ2-1; 11 nucleotides line up with TRBD2. With 6 bases clipped from V and 2 bases from J, the junction kept 7 bases outside the gene matches. The germline V gene has CDR1 SGHNT and CDR2 YYREEE (reference sequence). The CDR3 has 16 residues. The CDR3 loop reads CASTHPTSGAYNEQFF. The CDR3 DNA reads TGTGCCAGCACACACCCGACTAGCGGGGCCTACAATGAGCAGTTCTTC.

V and J are TRBV19 and TRBJ2-2; 8 nucleotides match TRBD1. The CDR3 consists of 16 residues. Trimming took 5 bases from V and 2 from J; bases not matched to a gene: 7. CDR1 is LNHDA and CDR2 is SQIVND in the germline V gene (reference sequence). The CDR3 reads CASSLRTGTNTGELFF. For the CDR3, the DNA is TGTGCCAGTAGTCTAAGGACAGGGACAAACACCGGGGAGCTGTTTTTT.

The genes are TRBV11-2 and TRBJ2-7; 7 nucleotides match TRBD1. The CDR3 is 15 amino acids. V gave up 5 bases and J gave up 5 bases; unmatched junction bases: 12. Germline assignment: CDR1 SGHAT and CDR2 FQNNGV. DNA for the CDR3: TGTGCCAGCAGCCACGTAAGGGGGCGTGCCCACGAGCAGTACTTC. This codes for CASSHVRGRAHEQYF. Looking up the rest from reference TRBV11-2 and TRBJ2-7 gives the full variable domain: EAGVAQSPRYKIIEKRQSVAFWCNPISGHATLYWYQQILGQGPKLLIQFQNNGVVDDSQLPKDRFSAERLKGVDSTLKIQPAKLEDSAVYLCASSHVRGRAHEQYFGPGTRLTVT.

The chain combines TRBV5-4 with TRBJ2-5, with TRBD1 matching over 10 bases. V shed 2 bases, J shed 5 bases, and the junction held 3 bases outside the gene matches. The CDR3 consists of 14 residues. Per the germline V gene, CDR1 is SGHNT and CDR2 is YYREEE (reference sequence). The CDR3 nucleotides are TGTGCCAGCAGCTTCGGACAGGGGGGCGAGACCCAGTACTTC. Its protein product is CASSFGQGGETQYF.

This chain links TRBV4-1 with TRBJ2-7, with TRBD1 matching over 8 bases. This CDR3 has 14 amino acids. V dropped 5 bases and J dropped 6; count of bases not matched to a gene: 9. Germline CDR1 MGHRA, CDR2 YSYEKL. In nucleotides, the CDR3 is TGCGCCAGCAGCTCCGGACAGGGCGCCACCGAGCAGTACTTC. Protein: CASSSGQGATEQYF.

The chain links TRBV4-2 to TRBJ2-2; 11 bases line up with TRBD1. The germline V gene has CDR1 LGHNA and CDR2 YNFKEQ. This CDR3 has 17 residues. J lost 6 bases, V lost 0 bases, and 6 bases had no gene match. The CDR3 nucleotides read TGTGCCAGCAGCCAAGACCGGACAGGGGGCAAGGCCGGGGAGCTGTTTTTT. Residues: CASSQDRTGGKAGELFF.

The chain recombines TRBV5-8 with TRBJ1-5; no clear D. CDR1 SGHTS and CDR2 YDEGEE come from the germline V gene. V was pared by 4 bases and J by 11 bases, with 10 bases between. The CDR3 spans 11 residues. CDR3 protein: CASSPKLTQHF. CDR3 nucleotides: TGTGCCAGCAGCCCTAAGTTGACCCAGCATTTT.

The chain is built from TRBV6-6 and TRBJ1-1, with 10 bases fitting TRBD1. Germline V CDR1 and CDR2: MNHNY, SVGAGI (reference sequence). With 2 bases clipped from V and 0 bases from J, the junction kept 0 bases outside the gene matches. This CDR3 spans 15 amino acids. As DNA, the CDR3 is TGTGCCAGCAGTTACGGGACAGGGGTGAACACTGAAGCTTTCTTT. Translating gives CASSYGTGVNTEAFF.

The V and J genes are TRBV9 and TRBJ1-1; 8 bases line up with TRBD1. The CDR3 contains 15 residues. With 0 bases clipped from V and 0 bases from J, the junction kept 1 base outside the gene matches. The germline gives CDR1 SGDLS, CDR2 YYNGEE. This CDR3 reads CASSVGDRLNTEAFF. DNA for the CDR3: TGTGCCAGCAGCGTAGGGGACAGGTTGAACACTGAAGCTTTCTTT.

The DNA of the CDR3 is TGCGCCAGCAGCCGAACTAGCGGGGGGGCCCCAGATACGCAGTATTTT. It codes for CASSRTSGGAPDTQYF. The rearrangement links TRBV4-1 to TRBJ2-3; TRBD2 matches at 13 bases. V lost 4 bases to trimming and J lost 4 bases; unmatched junction nucleotides: 5. CDR1 is MGHRA and CDR2 is YSYEKL in the germline V gene. The CDR3 runs 16 residues.

The J gene is TRBJ2-1, the V gene TRBV5-6; tentatively, D is TRBD2 (6 bases). Trimming removed 1 base at V and 6 bases at J, with 14 bases between. The germline V gene has CDR1 SGHDT and CDR2 YYEEEE. This CDR3 comprises 15 residues. The CDR3 loop reads CASSLFSRGFNEQFF. The CDR3, as DNA: TGTGCCAGCAGCTTGTTCTCGCGGGGATTCAATGAGCAGTTCTTC.

The chain carries TRBV6-1 and TRBJ2-5; D is possibly TRBD2 (6 bases). CDR1 MNHNS and CDR2 SASEGT come from the germline V gene. The CDR3 runs to 16 residues. V lost 1 base and J lost 3, with 15 bases in between. This chain's CDR3 is CASSEVLRAGKETQYF. The CDR3 nucleotides are TGTGCCAGCAGTGAAGTTCTGAGGGCGGGGAAAGAGACCCAGTACTTC.

This clone has only one observation. This sequence joins TRBV7-3 and TRBJ2-5, with D maybe TRBD2 (7 bases). Germline CDR1 reads SGHTA; CDR2 reads FQGTGA. The CDR3 is made up of 15 amino acids. Trimming left V 4 bases short and J 2 bases short, with 14 bases between. As DNA, the CDR3 is TGTGCCAGCAGCTCCTTAGGGGGGGCTCAAGAGACCCAGTACTTC. Translating it yields CASSSLGGAQETQYF.

The chain has TRBV9 and TRBJ2-1; TRBD1 is a possible D gene (6 bases). V was cut by 3 bases and J by 0 bases, with 13 bases left in between. The CDR3 sequence is 16 residues long. Germline V gene sequence: CDR1 SGDLS, CDR2 YYNGEE. The chain's CDR3 is CASSDTTGLSYNEQFF. Here the CDR3 DNA reads TGTGCCAGCAGCGATACGACAGGTCTCTCCTACAATGAGCAGTTCTTC.

V and J are TRBV5-5 and TRBJ2-7; D perhaps matches TRBD2 (6 bases). The CDR3 runs to 16 residues. CDR1 and CDR2 (germline): SGHKS, YYEKEE (reference sequence). The V and J ends lost 4 bases and 4 bases respectively, with 21 bases between them. The CDR3 DNA follows: TGTGCCAGCAGCACAGACCTCTCCGGGGGAGGTTACGAGCAGTACTTC. It specifies CASSTDLSGGGYEQYF. Variable domain in full (rest from reference TRBV5-5 and TRBJ2-7): DAGVTQSPTHLIKTRGQQVTLRCSPISGHKSVSWYQQVLGQGPQFIFQYYEKEERGRGNFPDRFSARQFPNYSSELNVNALLLGDSALYLCASSTDLSGGGYEQYFGPGTRLTVT.